Listed below are T cell receptor beta chains from one sample, sequenced in a study of cytomegalovirus exposure and HLA in healthy donors. Sequencing used immunoSEQ multiplex PCR; TCRdb keeps in-frame clones, though not all of them. Among about 170,000 clones listed, roughly 76% were seen once. The sample was PBMCs. The receptors were gathered from a male donor in good health and CMV-seronegative. Both conserved end residues are part of each CDR3. D genes are given only for firm matches. Rows give clone size only sometimes, using once, few, many, or a class for an expanded clone.

abundance: .
d_gene: TRBD1
j_gene: TRBJ2-4
v_gene: TRBV5-4
CDR3aa: CASRPGQGVNIQYF
CDR3nt: TGTGCCAGCAGACCTGGACAGGGGGTGAACATTCAGTACTTC

abundance: .
d_gene: TRBD2
j_gene: TRBJ2-1
v_gene: TRBV7-2
CDR3aa: CASSSIGTGGEQFF
CDR3nt: TGTGCCAGCAGCTCGATCGGGACGGGGGGTGAGCAGTTCTTC

abundance: .
d_gene: .
j_gene: TRBJ1-1
v_gene: TRBV7-6
CDR3aa: CASSPRRGRAFF
CDR3nt: TGTGCCAGCAGTCCCCGGCGGGGTAGGGCTTTCTTT

abundance: .
d_gene: TRBD1
j_gene: TRBJ1-1
v_gene: TRBV30
CDR3aa: CAWNRGTEAFF
CDR3nt: TGTGCCTGGAACAGGGGCACTGAAGCTTTCTTT

abundance: .
d_gene: .
j_gene: TRBJ1-1
v_gene: TRBV7-9
CDR3aa: CASSARMEAFF
CDR3nt: TGTGCCAGCAGCGCGCGAATGGAAGCTTTCTTT

abundance: .
d_gene: .
j_gene: TRBJ2-5
v_gene: TRBV27
CDR3aa: CASSFVQGHRTQYF
CDR3nt: TGTGCCAGCAGTTTCGTACAGGGACATAGGACCCAGTACTTC

abundance: .
d_gene: .
j_gene: TRBJ1-2
v_gene: TRBV10-2
CDR3aa: CASMKDRAGYTF
CDR3nt: TGCGCCAGCATGAAGGACAGAGCCGGCTACACCTTC

abundance: .
d_gene: TRBD2
j_gene: TRBJ2-1
v_gene: TRBV25-1
CDR3aa: CASRGAGGQNEQFF
CDR3nt: TGTGCCAGCAGGGGAGCGGGGGGGCAAAATGAGCAGTTCTTC

abundance: .
d_gene: .
j_gene: TRBJ2-1
v_gene: TRBV5-4
CDR3aa: CASSLASSMTRTEQFF
CDR3nt: TGTGCCAGCAGCTTGGCCTCCTCCATGACTAGGACTGAGCAGTTCTTC

abundance: .
d_gene: TRBD2
j_gene: TRBJ2-7
v_gene: TRBV27
CDR3aa: CASSSYSGSSYEQYF
CDR3nt: TGTGCCAGCAGTTCGTATAGCGGGAGCTCCTACGAGCAGTACTTC

abundance: .
d_gene: TRBD2
j_gene: TRBJ2-3
v_gene: TRBV5-1
CDR3aa: CASRVGTSGVTDTQYF
CDR3nt: TGCGCCAGCAGGGTGGGGACTAGCGGGGTCACAGATACGCAGTATTTT

abundance: .
d_gene: TRBD1
j_gene: TRBJ1-6
v_gene: TRBV6-1
CDR3aa: CASSGTGWSYNSPLHF
CDR3nt: TGTGCCAGCAGTGGGACAGGGTGGTCCTATAATTCACCCCTCCACTTT

abundance: .
d_gene: TRBD2
j_gene: TRBJ2-1
v_gene: TRBV7-7
CDR3aa: CASSPLAGVNEQFF
CDR3nt: TGTGCCAGCAGCCCTTTAGCGGGAGTTAATGAGCAGTTCTTC

abundance: .
d_gene: .
j_gene: TRBJ1-3
v_gene: TRBV19
CDR3aa: CASSPGRAGNTIYF
CDR3nt: TGTGCCAGTAGTCCCGGCAGGGCTGGAAACACCATATATTTT

abundance: .
d_gene: .
j_gene: TRBJ2-3
v_gene: TRBV5-4
CDR3aa: CASSFGRQRVTDTQYF
CDR3nt: TGTGCCAGCAGCTTCGGCAGGCAGAGAGTCACAGATACGCAGTATTTT

abundance: .
d_gene: .
j_gene: TRBJ1-1
v_gene: TRBV11-2
CDR3aa: CASSFRGTEAFF
CDR3nt: TGTGCCAGCAGCTTTAGAGGCACTGAAGCTTTCTTT

abundance: .
d_gene: TRBD1
j_gene: TRBJ2-7
v_gene: TRBV10-3
CDR3aa: CAISEFLRQGYSYEQYF
CDR3nt: TGTGCCATCAGTGAGTTTTTGAGACAGGGGTACTCCTACGAGCAGTACTTC

abundance: .
d_gene: TRBD2
j_gene: TRBJ2-3
v_gene: TRBV7-2
CDR3aa: CASRRLAGASTDTQYF
CDR3nt: TGTGCCAGCAGACGTTTAGCGGGGGCCTCCACAGATACGCAGTATTTT

abundance: .
d_gene: .
j_gene: TRBJ2-3
v_gene: TRBV6-1
CDR3aa: CASSRQMSTDTQYF
CDR3nt: TGTGCCAGCAGCCGACAGATGAGCACAGATACGCAGTATTTT

abundance: .
d_gene: .
j_gene: TRBJ1-6
v_gene: TRBV19
CDR3aa: CASSKALNNSPLHF
CDR3nt: TGTGCCAGTAGTAAAGCGCTAAATAATTCACCCCTCCACTTT

abundance: .
d_gene: .
j_gene: TRBJ2-3
v_gene: TRBV19
CDR3aa: CASSIGVLTDTQYF
CDR3nt: TGTGCCAGTAGTATCGGGGTCCTAACAGATACGCAGTATTTT

abundance: once
d_gene: .
j_gene: TRBJ1-4
v_gene: TRBV18
CDR3aa: CASSWREDYEKLFF
CDR3nt: TGTGCCAGCTCCTGGAGGGAAGACTACGAAAAACTGTTTTTT

abundance: .
d_gene: .
j_gene: TRBJ2-3
v_gene: TRBV9
CDR3aa: CASSPDTGTDTQYF
CDR3nt: TGTGCCAGCAGCCCGGACACGGGCACAGATACGCAGTATTTT

abundance: few
d_gene: .
j_gene: TRBJ1-1
v_gene: TRBV14
CDR3aa: CASSQDHGVKNTEAFF
CDR3nt: TGTGCCAGCAGCCAAGACCACGGGGTAAAGAACACTGAAGCTTTCTTT